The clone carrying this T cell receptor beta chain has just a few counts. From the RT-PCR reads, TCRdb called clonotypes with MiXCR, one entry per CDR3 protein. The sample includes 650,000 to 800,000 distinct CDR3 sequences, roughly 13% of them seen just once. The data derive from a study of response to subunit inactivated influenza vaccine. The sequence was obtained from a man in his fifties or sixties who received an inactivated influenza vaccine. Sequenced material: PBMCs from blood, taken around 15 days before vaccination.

The CDR3 is CATSDLEGLRSGETQYF. The CDR3 bases are TGTGCCACCAGTGACCTTGAAGGACTAAGGTCGGGGGAGACCCAGTACTTC. The genes are TRBV24-1 and TRBJ2-5, with D possibly matching TRBD2 (6 bases). This CDR3 contains 17 residues. Germline loops: CDR1 KGHDR, CDR2 SFDVKD. Trimming cost V 4 bases and J 5 bases, with 22 bases left between them.